These 16 T cell receptor beta chains came from one sample sequenced in a study of vaccination and CD4 T cells after COVID-19. Documented treatment: approximately nine-day PBMC culture with coronavirus spike peptide pools or control peptides (ViraFEST assay). Their antigen targets remain unknown. An Oncomine TCR Beta short-read assay was used to sequence the DNA from cultured CD4+ T cells. TCRdb reprocessed the PCR reads via MiXCR and lists one record per CDR3 protein. The sample lists about 25,000 distinct CDR3 sequences; roughly 50% were seen once. The sequenced material came from CD4+ T cells from blood, cultured in vitro. The receptors originated from a human donor who had recovered from COVID-19.

This clonotype was detected only a few times. The gene calls are TRBV11-2 and TRBJ2-5, with 9 bases identical to TRBD2. Germline CDR1 and CDR2: SGHAT and FQNNGV. CDR3 size: 17 residues. After removal of 1 base from V and 3 bases from J, the junction contained 9 bases not matched to a gene. The CDR3 coding sequence is TGTGCCAGCAGCTTAGCGGCTAGCGGGATGGGTAAAGAGACCCAGTACTTC. Translating it yields CASSLAASGMGKETQYF.

V gene TRBV27 combines with J gene TRBJ2-7; 13 positions agree with TRBD2. Trimming cost V 8 bases and J 5 bases; bases outside gene matches: 24. CDR3 length: 20 residues. CDR1 is MNHEY and CDR2 is SMNVEV in the germline V gene (reference sequence). The CDR3 nucleotides read TGTGCCAGCCACTACCTGCCGCGGACTAGCGGGAGAATAGGGCTTCACGAGCAGTACTTC. Amino acids: CASHYLPRTSGRIGLHEQYF.

The chain joins TRBV5-1 to TRBJ1-5; 7 bases are a match to TRBD1. CDR3 length: 18 residues. V shed 2 bases, J shed 2 bases, and the junction held 13 bases outside the gene matches. The germline CDR1 and CDR2 sequences are SGHRS and YFSETQ. CDR3 DNA: TGCGCCAGCAGCTTTCGGCCCCGACAGGGTCGAGGCAATCAGCCCCAGCATTTT. It translates to CASSFRPRQGRGNQPQHF.

This clonotype was observed a few times. The V call is TRBV20-1, the J call TRBJ2-3; TRBD2 matches at 9 bases. The CDR3 contains 15 residues. V shed 6 bases, J shed 0 bases, and the junction held 7 bases outside the gene matches. Germline CDR1 and CDR2: DFQATT and SNEGSKA (reference sequence). The CDR3 protein is CSAPRLAVSTDTQYF. The CDR3 region has the DNA TGCAGTGCCCCCCGACTAGCGGTTAGCACAGATACGCAGTATTTT.

This rearrangement joins TRBV6-5 to TRBJ2-7; 13 bases line up with TRBD2. In germline, CDR1 is MNHEY, CDR2 SVGAGI. Losses at the gene ends were 4 bases for V and 6 bases for J; bases not matched to a gene: 9. This CDR3 is 16 amino acids long. In nucleotides, the CDR3 is TGTGCCAGCAGTTGGAGACGGACTAGCGGGGGATCCGAGCAGTACTTC. Translated, it gives CASSWRRTSGGSEQYF.

In its sample, this clonotype was seen a few times. The rearrangement uses TRBV24-1 and TRBJ2-1; 10 nucleotides align to TRBD1. V shed 1 base, J shed 9 bases, and the junction held 8 bases outside the gene matches. CDR3 length: 16 amino acids. From germline, CDR1 is KGHDR and CDR2 SFDVKD. CDR3 amino acids: CATSDFGTGVSGEQFF. CDR3 in DNA: TGTGCCACCAGTGATTTTGGGACAGGGGTCTCAGGTGAGCAGTTCTTC.

This chain uses TRBV20-1 with TRBJ2-3; maybe TRBD1 (5 bases). CDR1 is DFQATT, CDR2 SNEGSKA, per germline (reference sequence). V lost 3 bases to trimming and J lost 0 bases, with 10 bases between them. This CDR3 has 14 residues. CDR3 sequence (DNA): TGCAGTGCTAGTCCAAGGGGTAGCACAGATACGCAGTATTTT. This gives the protein CSASPRGSTDTQYF.

The chain uses TRBV20-1 and TRBJ2-7; the match to TRBD1 covers 10 bases. CDR1 is DFQATT, CDR2 SNEGSKA, per germline (reference sequence). Losses at the gene ends were 5 bases for V and 8 bases for J; bases not matched to a gene: 12. The CDR3 has 14 residues. CDR3 sequence: CSAGTGVILTQQYF. The CDR3 nucleotides read TGCAGTGCTGGGACAGGGGTCATTCTTACGCAGCAGTACTTC.

J is TRBJ2-7 and V is TRBV2, with 8 bases identical to TRBD2. Germline V lookup: CDR1 SNHLY, CDR2 FYNNEI. V trimming: 5 bases; J trimming: 6 bases; junction bases outside the gene matches: 6. The CDR3 is 13 amino acids. CDR3 DNA: TGTGCCAGCAGTTATAGCGGGACCGCCGAGCAGTACTTC. Its translation: CASSYSGTAEQYF.

The V call is TRBV19, the J call TRBJ1-2; D might be TRBD1 (5 bases). V was clipped by 6 bases and J by 1 base, with 9 bases between them. The CDR3 is 13 amino acids. From germline, CDR1 is LNHDA and CDR2 SQIVND (reference sequence). The CDR3 loop reads CASRPGNNYGYTF. CDR3 DNA: TGTGCCAGTAGACCAGGGAATAACTATGGCTACACCTTC. The variable domain in full, completed from reference TRBV19 and TRBJ1-2, reads DGGITQSPKYLFRKEGQNVTLSCEQNLNHDAMYWYRQDPGQGLRLIYYSQIVNDFQKGDIAEGYSVSREKKESFPLTVTSAQKNPTAFYLCASRPGNNYGYTFGSGTRLTVV.

The chain is built from TRBV6-1 and TRBJ2-7; 8 bases match TRBD1. This CDR3 contains 14 residues. V shed 6 bases and J 4 bases; nucleotides not matched to a gene: 8. Germline loops: CDR1 MNHNS, CDR2 SASEGT. CDR3 nucleotide sequence: TGTGCCAGCAGGTCCGGGACAGGCGTTTACGAGCAGTACTTC. Translated, it gives CASRSGTGVYEQYF.

This clonotype has more than one count but fewer than ten. The V and J genes are TRBV4-1 and TRBJ2-2; tentatively, D is TRBD1 (6 bases). The CDR3 is 16 residues long. In germline, CDR1 is MGHRA, CDR2 YSYEKL. Trimming left V 6 bases short and J 2 bases short, with 16 bases between. The DNA of the CDR3 is TGCGCCAGCAGGCTCCAGGGGACCCTAAACACCGGGGAGCTGTTTTTT. It is translated as CASRLQGTLNTGELFF.

The V call is TRBV11-2, the J call TRBJ2-7; D is uncertain. The V gene's germline CDR1 is SGHAT and CDR2 FQNNGV. The CDR3 contains 12 residues. Trimming cost V 2 bases and J 3 bases, with 5 bases left between them. In DNA form, the CDR3 reads TGTGCCAGCAGCTTAAACAGCTACGAGCAGTACTTC. Translation: CASSLNSYEQYF.

CDR3 loop: CASHSGGRYNEQFF. CDR3 sequence (DNA): TGTGCCAGTCATAGCGGGGGGCGTTACAATGAGCAGTTCTTC. The gene calls are TRBV6-1 and TRBJ2-1; 10 nucleotides match TRBD2. This CDR3 has 14 amino acids. Looked up from germline, CDR1 is MNHNS and CDR2 is SASEGT. V was pared by 9 bases and J by 4 bases, with 6 bases of the junction left unmatched.

The chain uses TRBV20-1 and TRBJ1-1; D perhaps matches TRBD1 (6 bases). CDR3 length: 12 residues. With 0 bases removed from V and 5 bases from J, the gap between germline ends came to 7 bases. CDR1 and CDR2 from the germline V gene are DFQATT and SNEGSKA (reference sequence). This chain's CDR3 is CSARDRGTEAFF. CDR3 nucleotide sequence: TGCAGTGCTAGAGATAGGGGGACTGAAGCTTTCTTT.

The chain joins TRBV2 to TRBJ1-1, with TRBD1 as a possible D gene (6 bases). V dropped 3 bases and J dropped 3 bases, with 14 bases sitting between them. This CDR3 comprises 15 residues. CDR1 and CDR2 (germline): SNHLY, FYNNEI. CDR3 loop: CASSEGWGRDTEAFF. The CDR3 bases are TGTGCCAGCAGTGAGGGGTGGGGGCGAGACACTGAAGCTTTCTTT.